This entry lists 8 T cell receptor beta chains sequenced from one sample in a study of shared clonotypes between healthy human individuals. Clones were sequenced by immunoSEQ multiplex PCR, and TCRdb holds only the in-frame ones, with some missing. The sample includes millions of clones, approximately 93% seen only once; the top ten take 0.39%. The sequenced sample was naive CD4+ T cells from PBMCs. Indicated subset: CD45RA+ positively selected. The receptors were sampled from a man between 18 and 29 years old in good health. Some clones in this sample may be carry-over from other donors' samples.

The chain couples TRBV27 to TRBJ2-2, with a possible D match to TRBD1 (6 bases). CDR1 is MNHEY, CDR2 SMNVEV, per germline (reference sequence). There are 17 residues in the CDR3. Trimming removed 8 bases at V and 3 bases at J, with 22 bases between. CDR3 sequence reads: CASGPAWGPHDTGELFF. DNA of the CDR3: TGTGCCAGCGGCCCGGCGTGGGGGCCCCACGACACCGGGGAGCTGTTTTTT.

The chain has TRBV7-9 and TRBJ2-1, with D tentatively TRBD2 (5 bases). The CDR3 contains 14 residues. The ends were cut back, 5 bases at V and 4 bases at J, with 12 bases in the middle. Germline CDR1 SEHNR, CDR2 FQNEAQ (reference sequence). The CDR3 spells CASSQRTAYNEQFF. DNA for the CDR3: TGTGCCAGCAGCCAACGGACTGCGTACAATGAGCAGTTCTTC.

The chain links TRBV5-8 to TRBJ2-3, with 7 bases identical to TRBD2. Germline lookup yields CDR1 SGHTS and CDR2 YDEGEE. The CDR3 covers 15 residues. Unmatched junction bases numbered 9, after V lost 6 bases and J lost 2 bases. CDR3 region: CASTLAGDFTDTQYF. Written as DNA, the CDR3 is TGTGCCAGCACCCTGGCGGGAGATTTCACAGATACGCAGTATTTT.

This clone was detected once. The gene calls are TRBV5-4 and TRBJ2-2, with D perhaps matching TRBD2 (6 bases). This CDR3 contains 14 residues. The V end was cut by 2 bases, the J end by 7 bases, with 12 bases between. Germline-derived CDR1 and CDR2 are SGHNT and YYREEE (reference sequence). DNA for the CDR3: TGTGCCAGCAGCTTCCCCTCCGGGAGCGGGGAGCTGTTTTTT. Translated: CASSFPSGSGELFF.

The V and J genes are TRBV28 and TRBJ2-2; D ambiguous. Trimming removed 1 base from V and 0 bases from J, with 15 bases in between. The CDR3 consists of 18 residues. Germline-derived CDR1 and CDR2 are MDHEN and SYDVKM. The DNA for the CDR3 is TGTGCCAGCAGTTTATTAGGATCGGACCCCTCGAACACCGGGGAGCTGTTTTTT. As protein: CASSLLGSDPSNTGELFF.

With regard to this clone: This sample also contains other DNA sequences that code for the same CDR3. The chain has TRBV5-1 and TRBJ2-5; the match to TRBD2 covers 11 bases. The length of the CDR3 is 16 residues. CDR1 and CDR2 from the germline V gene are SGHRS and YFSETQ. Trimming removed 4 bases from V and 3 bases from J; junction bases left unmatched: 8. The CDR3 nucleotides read TGCGCCAGCAGCCGAAGCGGGACTAGCGGAGAAGAGACCCAGTACTTC. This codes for CASSRSGTSGEETQYF.

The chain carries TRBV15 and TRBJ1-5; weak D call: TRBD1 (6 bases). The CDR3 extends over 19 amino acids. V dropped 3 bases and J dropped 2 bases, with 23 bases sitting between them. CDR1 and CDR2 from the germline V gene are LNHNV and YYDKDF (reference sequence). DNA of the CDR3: TGTGCCACCAGCAGCCTACAGGGCAGGTGGGTTAGGCGCAATCAGCCCCAGCATTTT. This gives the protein CATSSLQGRWVRRNQPQHF.

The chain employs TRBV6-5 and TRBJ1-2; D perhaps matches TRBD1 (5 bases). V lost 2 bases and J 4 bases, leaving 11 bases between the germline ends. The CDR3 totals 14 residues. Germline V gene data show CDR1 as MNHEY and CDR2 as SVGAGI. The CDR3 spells CASSYGTAGYGYTF. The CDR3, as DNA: TGTGCCAGCAGTTACGGGACGGCCGGCTATGGCTACACCTTC.